This entry lists 30 T cell receptor beta chains sequenced from one sample in a study of CD8+ T cells in alopecia areata. RNA, once extracted, was reverse transcribed into cDNA for use as the sequencing template. Some clones are missing from TCRdb's copy, which holds only in-frame ones; the method was immunoSEQ multiplex PCR. The sample shows 150,000 to 200,000 clones, 67% of them seen only once. This specimen consisted of CD8+ T cells sorted from blood, obtained at week 0. Receptors were obtained from a human donor with alopecia areata.

This clone appeared a few times. V usage is TRBV7-9 and J usage is TRBJ2-2; D unresolved. V lost 2 bases, J lost 5 bases, and 0 bases lay in between. Germline CDR1 is SEHNR and CDR2 is FQNEAQ (reference sequence). The CDR3 consists of 11 residues. CDR3 sequence: CASSLTGELFF. In DNA form, the CDR3 reads TGTGCCAGCAGCTTAACCGGGGAGCTGTTTTTT.

The chain employs TRBV29-1 and TRBJ2-1; 7 bases match TRBD1. After removal of 6 bases from V and 9 bases from J, the junction contained 8 bases not matched to a gene. This CDR3 has 12 amino acids. Per the germline V gene, CDR1 is SQVTM and CDR2 is ANQGSEA. In DNA form, the CDR3 reads TGCAGCGTCGATTACAGGGGTAGTGAGCAGTTCTTC. Protein: CSVDYRGSEQFF.

J is TRBJ2-1 and V is TRBV7-8; TRBD2 matches 13 bases. CDR1 is SGHVS, CDR2 FQNEAQ, per germline. The CDR3 is 17 residues long. V shed 1 base and J 7 bases; nucleotides not matched to a gene: 7. This CDR3 is CASSLGRALAGGNEQFF. In DNA form, the CDR3 reads TGTGCCAGCAGCTTAGGCCGGGCACTAGCGGGGGGGAATGAGCAGTTCTTC.

This chain connects TRBV9 to TRBJ2-7, with TRBD1 matching over 7 bases. The ends lost 3 bases at V and 7 bases at J; junction bases unmatched: 4. The CDR3 extends over 12 amino acids. CDR1 and CDR2 from the germline V gene are SGDLS and YYNGEE. CDR3 nucleotides: TGTGCCAGCAGCGGGCCACAGGGGGAGCAGTACTTC. Its protein product is CASSGPQGEQYF.

This clone turned up a few times. This sequence joins TRBV7-2 and TRBJ2-4, with D perhaps matching TRBD1 (6 bases). This CDR3 comprises 17 residues. The germline V and J ends were trimmed by 3 bases and 1 base, with 16 bases remaining between them. CDR1 is SGHTA and CDR2 is FQGNSA in the germline V gene. The CDR3 coding sequence is TGTGCCAGCAGCTTCCTCCGGGGACACGTCGCCAAAAACATTCAGTACTTC. Translating gives CASSFLRGHVAKNIQYF.

The V and J genes are TRBV2 and TRBJ2-7; 10 bases match TRBD2. This CDR3 has 14 amino acids. Trimming cost V 9 bases and J 1 base; bases outside gene matches: 6. CDR1 is SNHLY, CDR2 FYNNEI, per germline. The CDR3, as DNA: TGTGCCAGTGTAGCGGGGGGACCTTCCTACGAGCAGTACTTC. It is translated as CASVAGGPSYEQYF. Drawing the rest from reference TRBV2 and TRBJ2-7, the complete variable domain is EPEVTQTPSHQVTQMGQEVILRCVPISNHLYFYWYRQILGQKVEFLVSFYNNEISEKSEIFDDQFSVERPDGSNFTLKIRSTKLEDSAMYFCASVAGGPSYEQYFGPGTRLTVT.

The rearrangement links TRBV7-6 to TRBJ2-1, with 9 bases aligning to TRBD2. Per the germline V gene, CDR1 is SGHVS and CDR2 is FNYEAQ. The CDR3 length is 15 residues. V lost 2 bases, J lost 6 bases, and 5 bases stayed unmatched. The CDR3 nucleotides read TGTGCCAGCAGCTTATGGGCGGGGGGGCCCAATGAGCAGTTCTTC. Its translation: CASSLWAGGPNEQFF.

The chain recombines TRBV30 with TRBJ2-2; tentative D call: TRBD2 (5 bases). Trimming pared 6 bases from V and 5 bases from J, leaving 7 bases between. Germline values: CDR1 GTSNPN, CDR2 SVGIG (reference sequence). The CDR3 has 11 amino acids. This CDR3 reads CACRGTGELFF. The CDR3 region has the DNA TGTGCCTGTCGGGGTACCGGGGAGCTGTTTTTT. Complete variable domain (other parts from reference TRBV30 and TRBJ2-2): SQTIHQWPATLVQPVGSPLSLECTVEGTSNPNLYWYRQAAGRGLQLLFYSVGIGQISSEVPQNLSASRPQDRQFILSSKKLLLSDSGFYLCACRGTGELFFGEGSRLTVL.

This rearrangement joins TRBV21-1 to TRBJ1-6. TRBV21-1 is classified as a pseudogene. This CDR3 has 11 residues. Written as DNA, the CDR3 is TGTGCCAGCAGCAGTGACTGGTCCCTCCACTTT. Its translation: CASSSDWSLHF.

Only one count was recorded for this clone. The J gene is TRBJ2-1, the V gene TRBV19, with D perhaps matching TRBD2 (7 bases). The length of the CDR3 is 15 residues. Germline V gene lookup returns CDR1 LNHDA and CDR2 SQIVND (reference sequence). Trimming took 1 base from V and 5 from J, leaving 12 bases between them. The CDR3 sequence: CASSIVRGGHNEQFF. The CDR3 DNA follows: TGTGCCAGTAGTATAGTTCGCGGGGGCCACAATGAGCAGTTCTTC.

The chain employs TRBV13 and TRBJ2-1; possible D gene TRBD1, 6 bases. Germline V CDR1 and CDR2: PRHDT, FYEKMQ (reference sequence). The CDR3 length is 16 residues. V dropped 5 bases and J dropped 5 bases, with 19 bases sitting between them. The CDR3 protein is CASSSLSDSNHNEQFF. CDR3 DNA sequence: TGTGCCAGCAGCAGTCTGTCGGACAGTAACCACAATGAGCAGTTCTTC.

The chain is built from TRBV4-1 and TRBJ2-6, with TRBD1 as a possible D gene (5 bases). V dropped 3 bases and J dropped 0 bases, with 18 bases sitting between them. The CDR3 covers 19 residues. Germline CDR1 reads MGHRA; CDR2 reads YSYEKL. The CDR3 sequence: CASSQVLADTFSGANVLTF. CDR3 nucleotides: TGCGCCAGCAGCCAGGTCCTTGCGGACACATTCTCTGGGGCCAACGTCCTGACTTTC.

The V call is TRBV5-6, the J call TRBJ2-7, with D unresolved. The CDR3 is 14 residues long. The germline gives CDR1 SGHDT, CDR2 YYEEEE. Trimming pared 0 bases from V and 0 bases from J, leaving 7 bases between. CDR3 region: CASSLGRSSYEQYF. The CDR3 coding sequence is TGTGCCAGCAGCTTGGGCAGGAGCTCCTACGAGCAGTACTTC.

The chain uses TRBV23-1 and TRBJ2-5; D is perhaps TRBD1 (5 bases). TRBV23-1 is treated as an ORF (open reading frame) with a function not yet certain. The CDR3 sequence is 13 residues long. Between the trimmed V and J ends, which lost 0 bases and 10 bases, there was a span of 12 bases. The CDR3 is CASSQSRSRVQYF. CDR3 bases: TGCGCCAGCAGTCAATCCCGAAGCAGGGTCCAGTACTTC.

The genes are TRBV5-1 and TRBJ2-3; no definite D call. Germline V gives CDR1 SGHRS, CDR2 YFSETQ. V lost 3 bases and J lost 6, with 14 bases in between. The CDR3 runs 14 residues. CDR3 in amino acids: CASSYRETADTQYF. In DNA, the CDR3 is TGCGCCAGCAGCTACCGTGAAACAGCGGATACGCAGTATTTT.

The chain joins TRBV5-4 to TRBJ1-2, with a tentative D call TRBD1 (5 bases). CDR3 length equals 13 residues. The germline V and J ends were trimmed by 4 bases and 4 bases, with 11 bases remaining between them. Germline CDR1 reads SGHNT; CDR2 reads YYREEE (reference sequence). The CDR3 nucleotides are TGTGCCAGCAGCCCGGGGGAGCTCTATGGCTACACCTTC. Encoded protein: CASSPGELYGYTF.

This clone has only a few counts. CDR3 DNA sequence: TGCGCCAGCAGCTTGGCCCTCTCCGGGACAGGGGTCAATGAGCAGTTCTTC. Amino acid sequence: CASSLALSGTGVNEQFF. This chain uses TRBV5-1 with TRBJ2-1, with TRBD1 matching 10 bases. Germline V CDR1 and CDR2: SGHRS, YFSETQ. The CDR3 runs to 17 residues. After removal of 0 bases from V and 6 bases from J, the junction contained 9 bases not matched to a gene.

This chain joins TRBV5-1 and TRBJ2-1; no definite D call. V lost 3 bases, J lost 8 bases, and 6 bases lay in between. Germline loops: CDR1 SGHRS, CDR2 YFSETQ. The CDR3 loop spans 11 amino acids. Here the CDR3 DNA reads TGCGCCAGCAGCTCCGGCGATGAGCAGTTCTTC. It specifies CASSSGDEQFF.

This clone was counted a few times. The chain combines TRBV4-1 with TRBJ1-5; tentative D call: TRBD1 (6 bases). V was pared by 2 bases and J by 3 bases, with 17 bases between. The V gene's germline CDR1 is MGHRA and CDR2 YSYEKL. This CDR3 spans 17 amino acids. The CDR3 spells CASSQKGGGRFNQPQHF. The CDR3 DNA is TGCGCCAGCAGCCAAAAAGGAGGGGGGCGGTTCAATCAGCCCCAGCATTTT.

The chain joins TRBV2 to TRBJ2-7, with a possible D match to TRBD2 (5 bases). Looked up from germline, CDR1 is SNHLY and CDR2 is FYNNEI. Trimming removed 6 bases from V and 0 bases from J, with 12 bases in between. The CDR3 consists of 14 residues. The CDR3 region has the DNA TGTGCCAGCAGCCTCTCGGGGAGCTCCTACGAGCAGTACTTC. Amino acids: CASSLSGSSYEQYF.

The rearrangement links TRBV15 to TRBJ1-2, with 11 bases lining up with TRBD1. V was pared by 3 bases and J by 3 bases, with 9 bases of the junction left unmatched. Germline-derived CDR1 and CDR2 are LNHNV and YYDKDF (reference sequence). This CDR3 comprises 17 residues. DNA for the CDR3: TGTGCCACCAGCAGGAGGACAGGGGGCTTATCGGACTATGGCTACACCTTC. Translation: CATSRRTGGLSDYGYTF.

The chain combines TRBV5-1 with TRBJ2-6; the match to TRBD1 covers 8 bases. This CDR3 spans 16 amino acids. Germline-derived CDR1 and CDR2 are SGHRS and YFSETQ. Trimming removed 4 bases from V and 3 bases from J; junction bases left unmatched: 6. The CDR3 spells CASSVRQGSGANVLTF. The DNA of the CDR3 is TGCGCCAGCAGCGTTCGACAGGGGAGTGGGGCCAACGTCCTGACTTTC.

The chain couples TRBV9 to TRBJ1-1; 8 bases match TRBD1. Germline V lookup: CDR1 SGDLS, CDR2 YYNGEE. The CDR3 spans 14 residues. V lost 4 bases and J lost 1; bases outside the gene matches: 3. The CDR3 here is CASSLGTGNTEAFF. The CDR3 region has the DNA TGTGCCAGCAGCTTAGGGACAGGGAACACTGAAGCTTTCTTT.

The chain uses TRBV7-9 and TRBJ1-5; D unresolved. CDR1 and CDR2 (germline): SEHNR, FQNEAQ (reference sequence). The CDR3 sequence is 15 residues long. Trimming took 5 bases from V and 3 from J, leaving 14 bases between them. The CDR3 DNA follows: TGTGCCAGCAGCACCGGCGGAGGCATCAATCAGCCCCAGCATTTT. This sequence encodes CASSTGGGINQPQHF.

V gene TRBV4-2 combines with J gene TRBJ2-7; weak D call: TRBD1 (6 bases). Germline CDR1 LGHNA, CDR2 YNFKEQ. This CDR3 has 14 residues. V shed 0 bases and J shed 3 bases, with 9 bases lying between them. The CDR3 DNA reads as TGTGCCAGCAGCCAAGAGGGGGCCAGCTACGAGCAGTACTTC. Translated, it gives CASSQEGASYEQYF.

The gene calls are TRBV7-2 and TRBJ2-5; 8 bases fit TRBD2. J gave up 2 bases and V 4 bases, and 6 bases lay outside the gene matches. This CDR3 is 15 amino acids long. Germline values: CDR1 SGHTA, CDR2 FQGNSA. In DNA, the CDR3 is TGTGCCAGCAGCTCGGGAGGGGGGGTACAAGAGACCCAGTACTTC. As protein: CASSSGGGVQETQYF.

This clone was counted a few times. The chain carries TRBV12-5 and TRBJ2-7, with D unresolved. Germline V gives CDR1 LGHNT, CDR2 FRNRAP. This CDR3 has 13 amino acids. Trimming pared 6 bases from V and 4 bases from J, leaving 13 bases between. In nucleotides, the CDR3 is TGTGCTAGTGGAACCGGGCCTCCGTACGAGCAGTACTTC. Translation: CASGTGPPYEQYF.

CDR3 coding DNA: TGTGCCAGCAGCGATAGCGGGAGCACAGATACGCAGTATTTT. It translates to CASSDSGSTDTQYF. V and J are TRBV9 and TRBJ2-3, with 7 nucleotides matching TRBD2. Germline CDR1 reads SGDLS; CDR2 reads YYNGEE. Trimming at V came to 3 bases and at J to 0 bases, leaving 1 base not matched to a gene. The CDR3 loop spans 14 amino acids.

This clone turned up a few times. The chain is built from TRBV2 and TRBJ2-3; TRBD2 matches at 10 bases. Trimming cost V 10 bases and J 3 bases; bases outside gene matches: 10. The V gene's germline CDR1 is SNHLY and CDR2 FYNNEI. This CDR3 contains 15 residues. The CDR3 reads CATEVAGGRTDTQYF. CDR3 sequence (DNA): TGTGCCACTGAAGTAGCGGGGGGCAGGACAGATACGCAGTATTTT. Full variable domain (rest looked up from reference TRBV2 and TRBJ2-3): EPEVTQTPSHQVTQMGQEVILRCVPISNHLYFYWYRQILGQKVEFLVSFYNNEISEKSEIFDDQFSVERPDGSNFTLKIRSTKLEDSAMYFCATEVAGGRTDTQYFGPGTRLTVL.

The J gene is TRBJ2-4, the V gene TRBV13, with D possibly being TRBD1 (6 bases). Germline V gene lookup returns CDR1 PRHDT and CDR2 FYEKMQ (reference sequence). The CDR3 is made up of 16 amino acids. With 5 bases removed from V and 0 bases from J, the gap between germline ends came to 14 bases. The CDR3 bases are TGTGCCAGCAGCCAGACAGGTGCACTAGCCAAAAACATTCAGTACTTC. Translated: CASSQTGALAKNIQYF.